This TCR beta chain was sequenced for a study of shared clonotypes between healthy human individuals. Original analysis: Owing to the provision of junction-only sequences devoid of quality scores by immunoSEQ, filtering differed. Assay: immunoSEQ multiplex PCR; the TCRdb copy retains only in-frame clones and omits some. The V and J calls and clone size were taken over from that table, and D and trimming were inferred from the DNA. The data show millions of clones, with around 94% seen just once and over 0.12% held by the top ten. Concerning this clone itself: The antigen is unknown.

CDR1 and CDR2 (germline): PRHDT, FYEKMQ (reference sequence). Trimming removed 5 bases from V and 6 bases from J, with 10 bases in between. This CDR3 has 12 amino acids. Study-level points and caveats: The low donor count limited represented genetic and exposure-history diversity. Shared clonotypes across all four donors exceeded non-shared ones in generation probability.

The study drew all its donors from Caucasian adults living in Nashville, Tennessee. Sequenced material: naive CD4+ T cells sorted from blood. Regarding subset: CD45RA+ positively selected. The rearrangement links TRBV13 to TRBJ1-2, with D perhaps matching TRBD1 (5 bases). This TCR was recovered from a man aged 18 to 30 in good health. The CDR3 DNA is TGTGCCAGCAGCCAAGCAGGGAATGGCTACACCTTC. This sequence encodes CASSQAGNGYTF.